This T cell receptor (beta chain) is drawn from a study of blood T cells in healthy people across ages. Background on the study: Roughly one uniquely barcoded beta molecule per two T cells was captured.

CDR1 and CDR2 from the germline V gene are MNHNY and SVGAGI (reference sequence). This CDR3 has 12 amino acids. Unmatched junction bases numbered 2, after V lost 8 bases and J lost 5 bases. This clonotype was counted once. Its specificity is unknown. The study, taken as a whole, reports: Naive T cell percentage showed a strong correlation with the diversity of TCR beta. Unsorted PBMCs blocked a conclusive comparison of naive and antigen-experienced cells. Per million T cells, TCR beta diversity dropped about linearly as age rose.

The authors ran a second PCR of roughly 6 to 12 cycles using a sample-barcoded 5' primer and a J-beta primer mix. TCRdb recomputed calls from the 5' RACE reads with MiXCR, one row per CDR3 protein. The sample holds roughly 1,800,000 distinct CDR3 sequences, roughly 52% seen once. Sequenced input: blood. The receptor comes from a woman aged 40 to 49 in good health. This rearrangement joins TRBV6-6 to TRBJ2-3, with 9 bases identical to TRBD2. The CDR3 DNA is TGTGCCAGCGGGACTAGCTTAGATACGCAGTATTTT. It encodes CASGTSLDTQYF.